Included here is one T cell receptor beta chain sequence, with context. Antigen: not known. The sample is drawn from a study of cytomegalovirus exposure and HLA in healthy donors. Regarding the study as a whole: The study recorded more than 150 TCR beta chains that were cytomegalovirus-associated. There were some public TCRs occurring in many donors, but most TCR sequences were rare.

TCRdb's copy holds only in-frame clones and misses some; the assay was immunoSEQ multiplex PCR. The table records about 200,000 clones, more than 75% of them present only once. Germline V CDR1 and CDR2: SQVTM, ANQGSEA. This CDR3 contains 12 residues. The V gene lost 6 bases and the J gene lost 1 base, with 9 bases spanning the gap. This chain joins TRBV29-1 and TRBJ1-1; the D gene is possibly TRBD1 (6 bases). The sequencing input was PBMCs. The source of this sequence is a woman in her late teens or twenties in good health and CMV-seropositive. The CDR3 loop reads CSVGTSNTEAFF. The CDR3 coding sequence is TGCAGCGTCGGGACATCGAACACTGAAGCTTTCTTT. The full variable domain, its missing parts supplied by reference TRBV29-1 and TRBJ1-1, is SAVISQKPSRDICQRGTSLTIQCQVDSQVTMMFWYRQQPGQSLTLIATANQGSEATYESGFVIDKFPISRPNLTFSTLTVSNMSPEDSSIYLCSVGTSNTEAFFGQGTRLTVV.